Listed below are T cell receptor beta chains from one sample, sequenced in a study of PD-1 blockade in classical Hodgkin lymphoma. The table came from immunoSEQ multiplex PCR; TCRdb's copy has only in-frame clones and leaves some out. The repertoire holds tens of thousands of clones, with 80% as singletons. This specimen consisted of peripheral blood mononuclear cells (PBMCs), obtained before the fourth cycle of nivolumab. Every receptor here comes from a human donor with classical Hodgkin lymphoma. The CDR3 runs from the conserved cysteine through the conserved F or W. D genes are given only for firm matches. Part of the rows lack a size; the others show once, few, many or a class for expanded clones.

abundance,d_gene,v_gene,j_gene,CDR3aa,CDR3nt
-,-,TRBV21-1,TRBJ2-7,CASSKGGTRDYEQYF,TGTGCCAGCAGCAAAGGCGGCACCCGAGACTACGAGCAGTACTTC
-,TRBD1,TRBV9,TRBJ2-1,CASSPPSQGAYNEQFF,TGTGCCAGCAGCCCACCTTCGCAGGGGGCCTACAATGAGCAGTTCTTC
-,-,TRBV7-9,TRBJ2-7,CASSQVTGGEQYF,TGTGCCAGCAGCCAAGTCACGGGCGGTGAGCAGTACTTC
-,TRBD2,TRBV30,TRBJ2-1,CAWKELAGVGNEQFF,TGTGCCTGGAAAGAACTAGCGGGAGTTGGCAATGAGCAGTTCTTC
-,-,TRBV9,TRBJ2-3,CASSVAGRTDTQYF,TGTGCCAGCAGCGTAGCAGGCCGCACAGATACGCAGTATTTT
-,TRBD2,TRBV7-7,TRBJ2-3,CASSPGLAGGDTQYF,TGTGCTAGCAGCCCTGGACTAGCGGGAGGAGATACGCAGTATTTT
-,-,TRBV19,TRBJ1-1,CASKMGVAFF,TGTGCCAGTAAGATGGGGGTTGCTTTCTTT
-,-,TRBV15,TRBJ2-3,CATSRDFDGQGAQYF,TGTGCCACCAGCAGAGATTTTGACGGCCAAGGGGCGCAGTATTTT
-,TRBD2,TRBV6-1,TRBJ2-3,CASSEQLRTGLAPDTQYF,TGTGCCAGCAGTGAACAGTTGAGGACGGGACTAGCCCCAGATACGCAGTATTTT
-,-,TRBV5-1,TRBJ2-6,CASSPLPLNSGANVLTF,TGCGCCAGCAGCCCTCTCCCCTTAAACTCTGGGGCCAACGTCCTGACTTTC
-,TRBD1,TRBV2,TRBJ1-2,CASSMGQDYGYTF,TGTGCCAGCAGTATGGGACAGGATTATGGCTACACCTTC
-,-,TRBV9,TRBJ1-4,CASSAIATNEKLFF,TGTGCCAGCAGCGCGATAGCAACTAATGAAAAACTGTTTTTT
-,TRBD1,TRBV5-1,TRBJ2-3,CASSFKGTGAIPPDTQYF,TGCGCCAGCAGCTTCAAGGGGACAGGGGCGATCCCACCAGATACGCAGTATTTT
-,TRBD2,TRBV4-2,TRBJ2-3,CASSQDGAGGGDTQYF,TGTGCCAGCAGCCAAGATGGGGCGGGAGGGGGAGATACGCAGTATTTT
-,-,TRBV29-1,TRBJ1-2,CSPGYGYTF,TGCAGCCCCGGATATGGCTACACCTTC
-,TRBD2,TRBV4-2,TRBJ2-1,CASSQERNGRREQFF,TGTGCCAGCAGCCAAGAAAGGAACGGGAGGCGTGAGCAGTTCTTC
-,-,TRBV30,TRBJ1-6,CACGSGTTHF,TGTGCCTGTGGGAGTGGTACGACACACTTT
-,TRBD1,TRBV7-9,TRBJ2-7,CASSLGWGQGAREQYF,TGTGCCAGCAGCTTAGGTTGGGGACAGGGGGCGAGAGAGCAGTACTTC
-,-,TRBV7-8,TRBJ2-3,CASSLAIAGLTDTQYF,TGTGCCAGCAGCTTAGCCATAGCAGGGCTCACAGATACGCAGTATTTT
few,TRBD2,TRBV9,TRBJ2-7,CASSSGLAGDEQYF,TGTGCCAGCAGCTCGGGACTAGCGGGGGACGAGCAGTACTTC
-,-,TRBV6-1,TRBJ2-7,CASSEQVAGDPFWYEQYF,TGTGCCAGCAGTGAACAGGTGGCAGGGGACCCCTTCTGGTACGAGCAGTACTTC
-,TRBD2,TRBV5-4,TRBJ2-5,CASSSSGGETQYF,TGTGCCAGCAGCAGTAGCGGGGGAGAGACCCAGTACTTC
-,TRBD2,TRBV11-2,TRBJ2-1,CASSFLTGGSYNEQFF,TGTGCCAGCAGCTTCCTAACGGGGGGCTCCTACAATGAGCAGTTCTTC
-,-,TRBV30,TRBJ1-6,CAWRDRFNYNSPLHF,TGTGCCTGGCGTGACAGGTTCAACTATAATTCACCCCTCCACTTT
-,-,TRBV28,TRBJ2-1,CASSFGGDYNEQFF,TGTGCCAGCAGTTTCGGCGGTGATTACAATGAGCAGTTCTTC
few,TRBD1,TRBV10-3,TRBJ1-1,CAISGTGGVTEAFF,TGTGCCATCAGTGGTACAGGGGGGGTCACTGAAGCTTTCTTT
-,-,TRBV19,TRBJ1-4,CASSISRVGGNEKLFF,TGTGCCAGTAGTATATCCCGGGTGGGGGGAAATGAAAAACTGTTTTTT
once,-,TRBV20-1,TRBJ2-7,CSARTLYEQYF,TGCAGTGCACGGACACTCTACGAGCAGTACTTC
-,-,TRBV2,TRBJ1-3,CASSEGGAPGNTIYF,TGTGCCAGCAGTGAAGGAGGGGCGCCCGGAAACACCATATATTTT
-,TRBD1,TRBV11-3,TRBJ2-3,CASSLQGTDTQYF,TGTGCCAGCAGCCTACAGGGGACAGATACGCAGTATTTT
-,-,TRBV9,TRBJ1-1,CASSRRSIDTEAFF,TGTGCCAGCAGTCGTAGGTCTATAGACACTGAAGCTTTCTTT
-,TRBD1,TRBV7-9,TRBJ1-2,CASSPPRDRGSGYGYTF,TGTGCCAGCAGCCCCCCCCGAGACAGGGGGTCTGGTTATGGCTACACCTTC
-,-,TRBV7-3,TRBJ2-1,CASGIGGAHQFF,TGTGCCAGCGGAATCGGCGGGGCCCATCAGTTCTTC
once,-,TRBV28,TRBJ2-7,CASSPQTRGPFPYEQYF,TGTGCCAGCAGTCCCCAGACTCGGGGGCCTTTTCCCTACGAGCAGTACTTC
-,-,TRBV28,TRBJ1-2,CATLSGRNYGYTF,TGTGCCACCCTATCGGGGCGTAACTATGGCTACACCTTC